A single T cell receptor beta chain is shown here with its context. Its specificity is unknown. This CDR3 has 19 residues. With V trimmed by 3 bases and J by 2 bases, 10 bases remained unmatched. Germline V gene sequence: CDR1 KGHDR, CDR2 SFDVKD. Unique molecular identifiers tagged the TCR beta cDNA libraries. The authors obtained 500,000 or so cDNA molecules from roughly 1.1 to 9.2 million T cells. Via MiXCR, TCRdb re-called the PCR reads, giving one row per CDR3 protein. Of 380,000 or so distinct CDR3 sequences in the sample, roughly 30% were seen once. The sample belongs to a study of post-analysis software for immune sequencing data. Turning to the study itself: There were relapsing-remitting, secondary progressive and progressive-relapsing multiple sclerosis among the disease courses included. General study findings and limits: When patients were compared with controls, about five TRBV segments were more frequent, TRBV5-6, TRBV5-1 and TRBV20-1 among them. For normalized Chao1 diversity, multiple sclerosis patients scored significantly lower than controls did. F measure grouped same-batch samples tightly together.

This TCR came from a girl aged 10 to 17 with multiple sclerosis. Material: blood. The chain links TRBV24-1 to TRBJ2-6; 9 bases are a match to TRBD1. CDR3 sequence: CATSDDTGQGNPGANVLTF. CDR3 DNA sequence: TGTGCCACCAGTGATGACACCGGACAGGGGAACCCTGGGGCCAACGTCCTGACTTTC.